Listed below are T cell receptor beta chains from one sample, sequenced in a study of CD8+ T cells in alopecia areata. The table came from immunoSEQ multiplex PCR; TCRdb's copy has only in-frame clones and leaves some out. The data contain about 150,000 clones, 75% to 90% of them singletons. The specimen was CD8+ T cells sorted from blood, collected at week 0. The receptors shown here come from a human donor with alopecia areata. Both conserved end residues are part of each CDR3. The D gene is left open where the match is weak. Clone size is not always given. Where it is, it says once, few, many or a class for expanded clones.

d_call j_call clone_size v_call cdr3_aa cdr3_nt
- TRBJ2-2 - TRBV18 CASSPGTKTGELFF TGTGCCAGCTCACCAGGGACGAAGACCGGGGAGCTGTTTTTT
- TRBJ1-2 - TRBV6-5 CASSYSGTAYGYTF TGTGCCAGCAGTTACTCGGGGACGGCCTATGGCTACACCTTC
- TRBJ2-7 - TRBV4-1 CASSQDVGTIYEQYF TGCGCCAGCAGCCAAGATGTTGGCACCATTTACGAGCAGTACTTC
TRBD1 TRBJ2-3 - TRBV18 CASSPSTGITDTQYF TGTGCCAGCTCACCATCGACAGGGATCACAGATACGCAGTATTTT
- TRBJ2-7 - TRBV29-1 CSVVAALSYEQYF TGCAGCGTTGTGGCAGCTCTCTCCTACGAGCAGTACTTC
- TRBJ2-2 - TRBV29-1 CSVEETGTNTGELFF TGCAGCGTTGAGGAGACAGGAACGAACACCGGGGAGCTGTTTTTT
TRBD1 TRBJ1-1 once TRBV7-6 CASSLAPGTGGAFF TGTGCCAGCAGCTTAGCCCCTGGGACAGGGGGAGCTTTCTTT
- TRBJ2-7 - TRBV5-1 CASSLEGSGIYEQYF TGCGCCAGCAGCTTAGAAGGGAGTGGGATCTACGAGCAGTACTTC
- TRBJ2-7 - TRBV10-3 CAISESGRVSHEQYF TGTGCCATCAGTGAGTCGGGAAGGGTTTCCCACGAGCAGTACTTC
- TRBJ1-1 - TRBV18 CASSPPGGEAFF TGTGCCAGCTCACCACCGGGAGGTGAAGCTTTCTTT
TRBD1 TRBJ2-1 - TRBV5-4 CASTPGQGIIDEQFF TGTGCCAGCACCCCGGGACAGGGCATAATTGATGAGCAGTTCTTC
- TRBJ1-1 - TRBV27 CASSLSGRNEAFF TGTGCCAGCAGTTTATCCGGACGGAATGAAGCTTTCTTT
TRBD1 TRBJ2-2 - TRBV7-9 CASSTGGTGELFF TGTGCCAGCAGCACAGGGGGGACCGGGGAGCTGTTTTTT
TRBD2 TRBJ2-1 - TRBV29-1 CSVIGDYVGNEQFF TGCAGCGTTATAGGGGACTACGTGGGGAATGAGCAGTTCTTC
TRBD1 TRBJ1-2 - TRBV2 CASSEVGQIYYGYTF TGTGCCAGCAGTGAAGTGGGACAGATCTACTATGGCTACACCTTC
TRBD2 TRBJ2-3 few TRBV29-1 CSVLTSGRPGHTDTQYF TGCAGCGTCCTAACTAGCGGGAGGCCGGGTCACACAGATACGCAGTATTTT
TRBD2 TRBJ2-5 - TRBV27 CASSLWRGETQYF TGTGCCAGCAGTTTATGGCGGGGGGAGACCCAGTACTTC
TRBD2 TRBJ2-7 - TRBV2 CASMGTSGVETYEQYF TGTGCCAGCATGGGAACTAGCGGGGTTGAAACCTACGAGCAGTACTTC
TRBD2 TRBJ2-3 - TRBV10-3 CATLAPDTQYF TGTGCCACACTAGCGCCAGATACGCAGTATTTT
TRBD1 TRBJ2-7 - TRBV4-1 CASSAGQGGYEQYF TGCGCCAGCAGCGCGGGACAGGGAGGATACGAGCAGTACTTC
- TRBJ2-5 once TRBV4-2 CASSQDRGGVQETQYF TGTGCCAGCAGCCAAGACCGGGGTGGAGTCCAAGAGACCCAGTACTTC
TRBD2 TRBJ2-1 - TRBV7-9 CASSLSEREVGNEQFF TGTGCCAGCAGCTTATCGGAGCGGGAGGTAGGAAATGAGCAGTTCTTC
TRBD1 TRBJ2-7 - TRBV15 CATSRPGDRGTTLDTYEQYF TGTGCCACCAGCAGACCCGGGGACAGGGGGACTACCCTTGATACCTACGAGCAGTACTTC
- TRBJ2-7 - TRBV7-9 CASSLAGDEQYF TGTGCCAGCAGCTTAGCTGGGGACGAGCAGTACTTC